One sample yielded the 9 T cell receptor beta chains listed below, sequenced in a study of PD-1 blockade in classical Hodgkin lymphoma. Data came from immunoSEQ multiplex PCR; TCRdb stores just in-frame clones and leaves some out. The sample includes some 96,000 clones, over 80% of them seen just once. Relapse was seen in all patients after autologous stem cell transplantation, and brentuximab vedotin exposure was variable. The sequences come from peripheral blood mononuclear cells (PBMCs), collected at baseline. These receptor sequences come from a human donor with classical Hodgkin lymphoma.

This clone was observed a handful of times. J is TRBJ2-1 and V is TRBV15; 7 bases align to TRBD2. V was pared by 1 base and J by 1 base, with 4 bases of the junction left unmatched. This CDR3 contains 16 residues. Germline V gives CDR1 LNHNV, CDR2 YYDKDF (reference sequence). CDR3 amino acids: CATSRGDGRSYNEQFF. CDR3 DNA sequence: TGTGCCACCAGCAGAGGGGACGGGAGGTCCTACAATGAGCAGTTCTTC.

The chain joins TRBV30 to TRBJ2-7; D is perhaps TRBD2 (5 bases). V shed 1 base and J shed 6 bases, with 13 bases lying between them. From germline, CDR1 is GTSNPN and CDR2 SVGIG (reference sequence). The CDR3 covers 13 residues. This chain's CDR3 is CAWSGTAGAEQYF. CDR3 in DNA: TGTGCCTGGAGTGGGACCGCGGGCGCCGAGCAGTACTTC.

The gene calls are TRBV7-9 and TRBJ2-5, with TRBD2 matching 8 bases. V trimming: 5 bases; J trimming: 9 bases; junction bases outside the gene matches: 20. The CDR3 is 17 amino acids. Germline CDR1 is SEHNR and CDR2 is FQNEAQ (reference sequence). The CDR3 here is CASSPLGTSGTRGAQYF. CDR3 in DNA: TGTGCCAGCAGCCCATTGGGGACTAGTGGCACCAGAGGGGCCCAGTACTTC.

The genes are TRBV6-5 and TRBJ1-3; D is unresolved. Deletions cut 6 bases from V and 0 bases from J, with 6 bases between. The CDR3 covers 13 residues. Germline V gene lookup returns CDR1 MNHEY and CDR2 SVGAGI. Here the CDR3 reads CASSDNSGNTIYF. CDR3 bases: TGTGCCAGCAGCGACAACTCTGGAAACACCATATATTTT.

The rearrangement uses TRBV7-3 and TRBJ2-2; D call uncertain. Germline CDR1 and CDR2: SGHTA and FQGTGA. V was shortened by 0 bases and J by 6 bases, with 5 bases between the two germline ends. This CDR3 comprises 13 residues. The CDR3 sequence: CASSLTIAGELFF. CDR3 in DNA: TGTGCCAGCAGCTTAACGATCGCCGGGGAGCTGTTTTTT.

The chain is built from TRBV6-4 and TRBJ2-7; the match to TRBD2 covers 13 bases. V shed 6 bases and J 7 bases; nucleotides not matched to a gene: 3. The CDR3 runs 13 residues. Per germline, CDR1 MRHNA and CDR2 SNTAGT. CDR3 sequence reads: CASREGLAGEQYF. The CDR3 DNA reads TGTGCCAGCAGGGAGGGACTAGCGGGAGAGCAGTACTTC.

The chain has TRBV6-1 and TRBJ1-3; D is unclear. The CDR3 covers 12 residues. V dropped 5 bases and J dropped 3 bases, with 5 bases sitting between them. The germline CDR1 and CDR2 sequences are MNHNS and SASEGT. CDR3 protein: CASSLGGNTIYF. The CDR3 region has the DNA TGTGCCAGCAGTCTCGGTGGAAACACCATATATTTT.

This sequence joins TRBV5-1 and TRBJ2-7; D is ambiguous. The V end was cut by 6 bases, the J end by 3 bases, with 19 bases between. The length of the CDR3 is 15 residues. Germline lookup yields CDR1 SGHRS and CDR2 YFSETQ. Written as DNA, the CDR3 is TGCGCCAGCAAGCTCGGATCCTGGTCAGACTACGAGCAGTACTTC. Its translation: CASKLGSWSDYEQYF.

The chain carries TRBV11-3 and TRBJ2-7; D may correspond to TRBD1 or TRBD2 (5 bases each). CDR3 length: 17 residues. The germline V and J ends were trimmed by 10 bases and 5 bases, with 30 bases remaining between them. The germline V gene has CDR1 SGHNT and CDR2 YENEEA. CDR3 DNA sequence: TGTGCCACAATTAGGCCCAGCCGGGACGCGTCCGGGAACGAGCAGTACTTC. Protein sequence: CATIRPSRDASGNEQYF.